What follows are 24 T cell receptor beta chains derived from one specimen sequenced in a study of CD8 T cells in ankylosing spondylitis. Overall study results and limits: One TCR beta motif, made up of about 8 highly homologous variants, appeared characteristic of ankylosing spondylitis blood.

TCRdb redid the calling of the 5' RACE reads with MiXCR, one entry per CDR3 protein. The sample consists of some 330,000 distinct CDR3 sequences, roughly 8% of them appearing once. These TCRs are of unknown antigen specificity. The sequencing input was blood, either unsorted or a sorted T cell fraction (not recorded which). These receptors all stem from a male donor with ankylosing spondylitis.

This clonotype turned up a few times. The CDR3 nucleotides read TGTGCTATACGGGACAGCTCCTACAATGAGCAGTTCTTC. Translating it yields CAIRDSSYNEQFF. The rearrangement joins TRBV28 to TRBJ2-1; 7 bases are shared with TRBD1. This CDR3 contains 13 residues. Per germline, CDR1 MDHEN and CDR2 SYDVKM.

The V and J genes are TRBV10-3 and TRBJ1-1; D remains ambiguous. The CDR3 spans 13 residues. The germline gives CDR1 ENHRY, CDR2 SYGVKD. Trimming removed 8 bases at V and 4 bases at J, with 14 bases between. This CDR3 is CAIHGPRGTEAFF. The CDR3 DNA reads as TGTGCCATCCACGGGCCCCGGGGCACTGAAGCTTTCTTT.

Only a few counts were recorded for this clonotype. The genes are TRBV7-9 and TRBJ2-5; D gene ambiguous. Deletions cut 0 bases from V and 3 bases from J, with 11 bases between. Germline lookup yields CDR1 SEHNR and CDR2 FQNEAQ (reference sequence). The CDR3 extends over 15 amino acids. CDR3 sequence: CASSLARYLKETQYF. In DNA form, the CDR3 reads TGTGCCAGCAGCTTAGCCCGATACCTAAAAGAGACCCAGTACTTC.

This clonotype was recorded many times. The rearrangement joins TRBV15 to TRBJ1-5; D is uncertain. The V gene lost 2 bases and the J gene lost 0 bases, with 11 bases spanning the gap. The CDR3 spans 16 residues. Germline lookup yields CDR1 LNHNV and CDR2 YYDKDF (reference sequence). The CDR3 DNA reads as TGTGCCACCAGCAGAAGTCAAAGATCTAGCAATCAGCCCCAGCATTTT. It encodes CATSRSQRSSNQPQHF.

The rearrangement links TRBV28 to TRBJ2-1, with 8 bases identical to TRBD2. The CDR3 extends over 15 amino acids. Germline-derived CDR1 and CDR2 are MDHEN and SYDVKM. Trimming took 2 bases from V and 6 from J; bases not matched to a gene: 6. As DNA, the CDR3 is TGTGCCAGCAGTTTAACGGGAGGGAACCCCAATGAGCAGTTCTTC. Translation: CASSLTGGNPNEQFF.

This clonotype was recorded many times. The CDR3 protein is CSARFRTTYEQYF. Here the CDR3 DNA reads TGCAGTGCTAGATTTCGGACCACCTACGAGCAGTACTTC. V usage is TRBV20-1 and J usage is TRBJ2-7; the D is unclear. This CDR3 is 13 amino acids long. Germline lookup yields CDR1 DFQATT and CDR2 SNEGSKA (reference sequence). Trimming left V 2 bases short and J 2 bases short, with 10 bases between.

Ten or more counts support this clonotype. CDR3 sequence: CASSHDRTYNEQFF. The CDR3 nucleotides are TGCGCCAGCAGCCATGACAGAACCTACAATGAGCAGTTCTTC. The chain links TRBV4-1 to TRBJ2-1; possible D gene TRBD1, 5 bases. The CDR3 has 14 amino acids. From germline, CDR1 is MGHRA and CDR2 YSYEKL. V lost 3 bases and J lost 2, with 8 bases in between.

The CDR3 here is CASTLSDRVIYGYTF. CDR3 nucleotide sequence: TGTGCCAGCACCCTGTCCGACAGGGTTATCTATGGCTACACCTTC. V usage is TRBV5-5 and J usage is TRBJ1-2, with TRBD1 matching over 7 bases. V lost 6 bases and J lost 4; bases outside the gene matches: 12. CDR1 and CDR2 (germline): SGHKS, YYEKEE (reference sequence). The CDR3 contains 15 residues.

The CDR3 sequence is CSAGTAQETQYF. CDR3 DNA: TGCAGTGCGGGGACAGCTCAAGAGACCCAGTACTTC. The chain uses TRBV20-1 and TRBJ2-5, with TRBD1 identical over 7 bases. The germline V gene encodes CDR1 DFQATT and CDR2 SNEGSKA (reference sequence). Trimming cost V 6 bases and J 2 bases; bases outside gene matches: 3. The CDR3 covers 12 residues.

The chain joins TRBV18 to TRBJ2-2; D not resolved. V lost 6 bases and J 6 bases, leaving 8 bases between the germline ends. CDR3 size: 12 residues. CDR1 is KGHSH and CDR2 is LQKENI in the germline V gene. The CDR3 here is CASSQVSGELFF. CDR3 DNA sequence: TGTGCCAGCTCCCAGGTGTCCGGGGAGCTGTTTTTT. The variable domain in full, completed from reference TRBV18 and TRBJ2-2, reads NAGVMQNPRHLVRRRGQEARLRCSPMKGHSHVYWYRQLPEEGLKFMVYLQKENIIDESGMPKERFSAEFPKEGPSILRIQQVVRGDSAAYFCASSQVSGELFFGEGSRLTVL.

J is TRBJ2-1 and V is TRBV7-3; perhaps TRBD2 as D (6 bases). Trimming stripped 2 bases from V and 4 bases from J, with 15 bases between. Per germline, CDR1 SGHTA and CDR2 FQGTGA. The CDR3 loop spans 16 amino acids. The CDR3 here is CASSLFAGRPYNEQFF. CDR3 nucleotides: TGTGCCAGCAGCTTATTTGCGGGAAGACCGTACAATGAGCAGTTCTTC.

For the CDR3, the DNA is TGTGCCAGCACGACAGCAGGGGATACCGGGGAGCTGTTTTTT. Protein product: CASTTAGDTGELFF. J is TRBJ2-2 and V is TRBV12-3 or TRBV12-4, with a possible D match to TRBD1 (6 bases). The CDR3 contains 14 residues. Deletions cut 7 bases from V and 5 bases from J, with 14 bases between.

This clonotype was counted a few times. The V call is TRBV5-1, the J call TRBJ2-7; possible D gene TRBD1, 6 bases. The CDR3 extends over 14 amino acids. V lost 0 bases and J 0 bases, leaving 7 bases between the germline ends. Germline values: CDR1 SGHRS, CDR2 YFSETQ. The CDR3 reads CASSLADSSYEQYF. In DNA form, the CDR3 reads TGCGCCAGCAGCTTGGCGGACAGCTCCTACGAGCAGTACTTC.

Many counts were recorded for this clonotype. The chain carries TRBV5-5 and TRBJ2-1; D is unclear. The V gene lost 2 bases and the J gene lost 5 bases, with 11 bases spanning the gap. Germline assignment: CDR1 SGHKS and CDR2 YYEKEE (reference sequence). This CDR3 region has 14 residues. The CDR3 protein is CASSFFVNDNEQFF. CDR3 sequence (DNA): TGTGCCAGCAGCTTCTTCGTCAACGACAATGAGCAGTTCTTC.

This clonotype was found a few times. The V call is TRBV6-1, the J call TRBJ2-5, with D perhaps TRBD2 (6 bases). The CDR3 totals 14 residues. Germline CDR1 is MNHNS and CDR2 is SASEGT. Trimming shortened V by 7 bases and J by 4 bases, and 16 bases separated the two germline ends. The CDR3 bases are TGTGCCAGCACCAAACGGGGGACTGGAGAGACCCAGTACTTC. Protein product: CASTKRGTGETQYF.

This clonotype turned up a few times. This chain links TRBV3-1 with TRBJ1-6; D is perhaps TRBD1 (5 bases). V was clipped by 4 bases and J by 5 bases, with 12 bases between them. CDR1 is LGHDT and CDR2 is YNNKEL in the germline V gene (reference sequence). CDR3 length equals 15 residues. CDR3 coding DNA: TGTGCCAGCAGCCCGAGGGGTGGGGATAATTCACCCCTCCACTTT. It yields the protein CASSPRGGDNSPLHF.

The V and J genes are TRBV25-1 and TRBJ2-1; 15 bases line up with TRBD2. Germline trimming cut 6 bases from V and 8 bases from J; bases unmatched to any gene: 8. Germline CDR1 MGHDK, CDR2 SYGVNS. The CDR3 is 16 amino acids. Here the CDR3 DNA reads TGTGCCAGCAGCGATGAAAGGACTAGCGGGAGGGATGAGCAGTTCTTC. Translated: CASSDERTSGRDEQFF.

In the case of this clonotype: A much larger clone lies one base from this, so it may be a read error. The rearrangement links TRBV5-6 to TRBJ1-1; D call uncertain. The CDR3 loop spans 15 amino acids. CDR1 and CDR2 from the germline V gene are SGHDT and YYEEEE. V shed 0 bases and J shed 4 bases, with 13 bases lying between them. The CDR3 region has the DNA TGTGCCAGCAGCTTGGTGGGGTGGCTAGGCACTGAAGCTTTCTTT. Its protein product is CASSLVGWLGTEAFF. The entire variable domain, with the rest obtained from reference TRBV5-6 and TRBJ1-1, is as follows: DAGVTQSPTHLIKTRGQQVTLRCSPKSGHDTVSWYQQALGQGPQFIFQYYEEEERQRGNFPDRFSGHQFPNYSSELNVNALLLGDSALYLCASSLVGWLGTEAFFGQGTRLTVV.

This clonotype was seen a few times. CDR3 region: CASSPRWNEQFF. The CDR3, as DNA: TGTGCCAGCTCACCACGTTGGAATGAGCAGTTCTTC. The V and J genes are TRBV18 and TRBJ2-1; D unclear. Trimming removed 1 base from V and 7 bases from J, with 5 bases in between. The CDR3 is made up of 12 amino acids. Germline V lookup: CDR1 KGHSH, CDR2 LQKENI.

The sample holds many counts of this clonotype. This chain uses TRBV29-1 with TRBJ2-7, with a possible D match to TRBD1 (6 bases). In germline, CDR1 is SQVTM, CDR2 ANQGSEA. V was pared by 7 bases and J by 4 bases, with 14 bases between. The CDR3 runs to 12 residues. The chain's CDR3 is CSATVQGYEQYF. Here the CDR3 DNA reads TGCAGCGCCACGGTTCAGGGGTACGAGCAGTACTTC.

This clonotype was observed a few times. The V and J genes are TRBV5-1 and TRBJ2-1, with 11 bases that match TRBD2. The CDR3 contains 16 residues. V shed 4 bases, J shed 3 bases, and the junction held 6 bases outside the gene matches. Per the germline V gene, CDR1 is SGHRS and CDR2 is YFSETQ. The CDR3 sequence is CASSIGGTSGYNEQFF. The CDR3 DNA reads TGCGCCAGCAGCATTGGCGGGACTAGCGGCTACAATGAGCAGTTCTTC.

This clonotype was detected a few times. J is TRBJ2-5 and V is TRBV5-1, with TRBD2 identical over 7 bases. The CDR3 runs to 14 residues. Germline CDR1 SGHRS, CDR2 YFSETQ. With V trimmed by 4 bases and J by 4 bases, 7 bases remained unmatched. The CDR3 loop reads CASSPSGGRETQYF. The CDR3 nucleotides are TGCGCCAGCAGCCCATCGGGGGGTCGAGAGACCCAGTACTTC.

This clonotype was counted ten times or more. The V and J genes are TRBV29-1 and TRBJ1-2; D is undetermined. Germline CDR1 reads SQVTM; CDR2 reads ANQGSEA. The ends were cut back, 6 bases at V and 4 bases at J, with 9 bases in the middle. This CDR3 comprises 11 residues. CDR3 nucleotides: TGCAGCGTGCAGGCCAGCTATGGCTACACCTTC. Protein sequence: CSVQASYGYTF.

The sample holds a few counts of this clonotype. This chain connects TRBV10-3 to TRBJ2-5; D call uncertain. V was cut by 10 bases and J by 5 bases, with 17 bases left in between. CDR1 ENHRY and CDR2 SYGVKD come from the germline V gene. This CDR3 spans 13 amino acids. In nucleotides, the CDR3 is TGTGCCACCCTGGGTGCAGAAAGGGAGACCCAGTACTTC. It specifies CATLGAERETQYF.